The source of this T cell receptor (beta chain) is a study of Tregs in tolerant kidney transplant recipients. Profiling relied on immunoSEQ multiplex PCR, and the TCRdb table lists in-frame clones only, not all of them. The table shows 60,000 to 70,000 clones, with roughly 92% occurring only once. CD4+CD25+CD127- Tregs, CD4+CD25- non-Tregs, CD4 and CD8 cells were sorted. Whole-study findings and limits: No direct test of biological reproducibility was done here. Donor-specific Treg expansion exceeded global Treg expansion in tolerant patients, suggesting antigen drive.

Germline V gene lookup returns CDR1 SGHNT and CDR2 YYREEE (reference sequence). CDR3 size: 15 residues. V lost 0 bases and J lost 5, with 11 bases in between. A note on this clone: What it recognizes is unknown.

The TCR originated in a human donor who received a combined kidney and bone marrow transplant. The specimen was CD8+ T cells from blood, collected before the transplant. The chain links TRBV5-4 to TRBJ1-4; D is possibly TRBD1 (6 bases). The CDR3 loop reads CASSLGTDENEKLFF. The CDR3 DNA is TGTGCCAGCAGCTTGGGGACAGATGAGAATGAAAAACTGTTTTTT.